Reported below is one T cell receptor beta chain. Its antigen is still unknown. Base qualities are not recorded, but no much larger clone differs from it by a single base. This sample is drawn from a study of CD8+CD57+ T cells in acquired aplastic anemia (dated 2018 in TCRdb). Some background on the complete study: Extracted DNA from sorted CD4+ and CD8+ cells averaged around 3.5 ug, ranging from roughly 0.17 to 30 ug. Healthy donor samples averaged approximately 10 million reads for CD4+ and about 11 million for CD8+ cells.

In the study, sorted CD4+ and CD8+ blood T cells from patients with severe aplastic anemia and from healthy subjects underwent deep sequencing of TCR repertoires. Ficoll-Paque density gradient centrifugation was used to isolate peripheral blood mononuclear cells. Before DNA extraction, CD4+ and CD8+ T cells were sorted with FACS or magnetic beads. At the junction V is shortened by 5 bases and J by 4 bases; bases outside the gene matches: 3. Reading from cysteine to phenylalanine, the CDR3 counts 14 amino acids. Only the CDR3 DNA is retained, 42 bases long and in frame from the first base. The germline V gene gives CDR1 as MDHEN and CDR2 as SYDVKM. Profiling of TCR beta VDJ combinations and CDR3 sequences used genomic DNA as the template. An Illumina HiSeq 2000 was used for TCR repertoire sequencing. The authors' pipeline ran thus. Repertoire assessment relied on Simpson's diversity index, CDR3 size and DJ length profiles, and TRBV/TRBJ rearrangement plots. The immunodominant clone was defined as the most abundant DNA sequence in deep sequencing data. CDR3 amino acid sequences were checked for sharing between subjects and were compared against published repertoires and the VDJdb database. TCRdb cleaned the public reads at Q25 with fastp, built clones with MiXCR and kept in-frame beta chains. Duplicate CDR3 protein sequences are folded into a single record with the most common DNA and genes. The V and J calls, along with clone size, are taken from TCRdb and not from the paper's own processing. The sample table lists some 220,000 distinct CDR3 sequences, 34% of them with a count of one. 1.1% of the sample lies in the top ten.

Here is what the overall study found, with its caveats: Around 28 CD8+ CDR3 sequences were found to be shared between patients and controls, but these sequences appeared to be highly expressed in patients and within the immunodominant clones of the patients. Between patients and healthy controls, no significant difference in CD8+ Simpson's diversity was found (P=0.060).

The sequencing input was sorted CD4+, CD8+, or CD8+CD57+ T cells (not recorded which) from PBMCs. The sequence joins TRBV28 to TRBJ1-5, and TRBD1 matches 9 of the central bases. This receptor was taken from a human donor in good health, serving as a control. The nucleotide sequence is TGTGCCAGCAGTCCGGGACAGGGAAATCAGCCCCAGCATTTT. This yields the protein CASSPGQGNQPQHF.